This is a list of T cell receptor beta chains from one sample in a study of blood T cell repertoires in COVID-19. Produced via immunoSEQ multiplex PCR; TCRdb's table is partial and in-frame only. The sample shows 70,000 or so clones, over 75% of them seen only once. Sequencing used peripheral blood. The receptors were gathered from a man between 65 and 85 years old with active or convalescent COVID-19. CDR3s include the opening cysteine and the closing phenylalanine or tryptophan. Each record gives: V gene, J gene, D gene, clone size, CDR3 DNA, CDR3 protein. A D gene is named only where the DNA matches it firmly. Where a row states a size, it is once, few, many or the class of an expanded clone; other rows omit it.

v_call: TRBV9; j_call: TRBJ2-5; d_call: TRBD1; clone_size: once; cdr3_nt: TGTGCCAGCAGCGCCAACGAGGGACAGGGGGGAATGGGAGAGACCCAGTACTTC; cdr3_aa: CASSANEGQGGMGETQYF
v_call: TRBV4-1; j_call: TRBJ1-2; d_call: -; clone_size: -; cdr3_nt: TGCGCCAGGGGACGGGGGTACTATGGCTACACCTTC; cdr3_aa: CARGRGYYGYTF
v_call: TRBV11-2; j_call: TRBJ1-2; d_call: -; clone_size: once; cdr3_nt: TGTGCCAGCAGACACCTCTTTAACTATGGCTACACCTTC; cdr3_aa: CASRHLFNYGYTF
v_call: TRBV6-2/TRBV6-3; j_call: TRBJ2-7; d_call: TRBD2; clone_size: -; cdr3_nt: TGTGCCAGCAGTCTCCGAGCGGGAGGTTCCTACGAGCAGTACTTC; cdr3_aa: CASSLRAGGSYEQYF
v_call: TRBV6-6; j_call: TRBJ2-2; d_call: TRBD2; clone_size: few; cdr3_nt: TGTGCCAGCAGTTACTCCCCGGGGGGATCCACCGGGGAGCTGTTTTTT; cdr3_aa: CASSYSPGGSTGELFF
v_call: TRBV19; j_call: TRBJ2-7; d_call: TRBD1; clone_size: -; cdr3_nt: TGTGCCAGTAGTATAGCCGGACAGGGGGCTTCCTACGAGCAGTACTTC; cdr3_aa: CASSIAGQGASYEQYF
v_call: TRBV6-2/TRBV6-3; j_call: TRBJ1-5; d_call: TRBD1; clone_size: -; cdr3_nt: TGTGCCAGCAGTTACAGGGGACAGGTCAATCAGCCCCAGCATTTT; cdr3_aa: CASSYRGQVNQPQHF
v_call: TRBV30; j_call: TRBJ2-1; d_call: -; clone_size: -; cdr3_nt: TGTGCCTGCAGTAATACAGACCGGCCCTACAATGAGCAGTTCTTC; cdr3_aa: CACSNTDRPYNEQFF
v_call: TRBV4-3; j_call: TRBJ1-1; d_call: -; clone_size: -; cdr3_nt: TGCGCCAGCAGCCTCGACAGTCGGAACACTGAAGCTTTCTTT; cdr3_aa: CASSLDSRNTEAFF
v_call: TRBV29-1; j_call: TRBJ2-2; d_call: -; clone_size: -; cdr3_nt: TGCAGCGTTGAACGGGGGACCGGGGAGCTGTTTTTT; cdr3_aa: CSVERGTGELFF
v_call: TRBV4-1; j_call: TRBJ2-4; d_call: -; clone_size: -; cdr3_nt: TGCGCCAGCAGCCCGGTGAGTCCCGGGAACATTCAGTACTTC; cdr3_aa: CASSPVSPGNIQYF
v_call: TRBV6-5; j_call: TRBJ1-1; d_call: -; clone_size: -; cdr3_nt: TGTGCCAGCCGACGGGGCAGGGGTTACACTGAAGCTTTCTTT; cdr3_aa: CASRRGRGYTEAFF
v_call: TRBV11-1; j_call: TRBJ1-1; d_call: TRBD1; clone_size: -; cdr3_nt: TGTGCCAGCAGCTTAGCTTGGGACAGAGAAGCTTTCTTT; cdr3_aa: CASSLAWDREAFF
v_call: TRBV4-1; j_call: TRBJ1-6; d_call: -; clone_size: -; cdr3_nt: TGCGCCAGCAGCCAAATAGGACAGACTTATAATTCACCCCTCCACTTT; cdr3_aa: CASSQIGQTYNSPLHF
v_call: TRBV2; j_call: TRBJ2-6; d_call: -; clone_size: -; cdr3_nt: TGTGCCAGCAGTAGGGACTTCTCTGGGGCCAACGTCCTGACTTTC; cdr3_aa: CASSRDFSGANVLTF
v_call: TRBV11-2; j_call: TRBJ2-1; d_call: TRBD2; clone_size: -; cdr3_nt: TGTGCCAGCAGCGGATCTAGCGGAACCTACAATGAGCAGTTCTTC; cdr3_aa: CASSGSSGTYNEQFF
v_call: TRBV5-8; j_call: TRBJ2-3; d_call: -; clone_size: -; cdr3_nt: TGTGCCAGCAGCTTGTGGACTGCCAGGGATACGCAGTATTTT; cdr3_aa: CASSLWTARDTQYF
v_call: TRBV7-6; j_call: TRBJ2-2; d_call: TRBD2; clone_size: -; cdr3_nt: TGTGCCATCGTTAGCGGGAGGACGAACACCGGGGAGCTGTTTTTT; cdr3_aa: CAIVSGRTNTGELFF
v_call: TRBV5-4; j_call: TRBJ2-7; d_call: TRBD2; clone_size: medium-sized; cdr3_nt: TGTGCCAGCAGCGACAGGACTAGCGGGAGGGGGAACTACGAGCAGTACTTC; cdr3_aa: CASSDRTSGRGNYEQYF
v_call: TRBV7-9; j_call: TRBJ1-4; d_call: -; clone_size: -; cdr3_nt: TGTGCCAGCAGCCCAGATTTCGGGAAGGCTAATGAAAAACTGTTTTTT; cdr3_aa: CASSPDFGKANEKLFF
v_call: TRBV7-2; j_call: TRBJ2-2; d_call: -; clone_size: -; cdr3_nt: TGTGCCAGCAGCTTAGATTTATTAGCGGCCGGGGAGCTGTTTTTT; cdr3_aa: CASSLDLLAAGELFF
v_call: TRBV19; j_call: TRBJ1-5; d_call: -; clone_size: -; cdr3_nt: TGTGCCAGTAGTATAGTAGGGGATTATCAGCCCCAGCATTTT; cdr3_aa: CASSIVGDYQPQHF
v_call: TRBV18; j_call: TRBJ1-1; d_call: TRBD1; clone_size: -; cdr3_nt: TGTGCCAGCTCACTTGATACAGGGGCTTGGGCTGAAGCTTTCTTT; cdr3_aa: CASSLDTGAWAEAFF
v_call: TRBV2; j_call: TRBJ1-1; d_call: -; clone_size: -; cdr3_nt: TGTGCCAGCAGTTCGACAGCCGTGAACACTGAAGCTTTCTTT; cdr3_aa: CASSSTAVNTEAFF
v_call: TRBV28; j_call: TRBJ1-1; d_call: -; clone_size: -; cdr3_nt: TGTGCCAGCACCCCGAGGGCGGGTGGCGGAGCTTTCTTT; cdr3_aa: CASTPRAGGGAFF
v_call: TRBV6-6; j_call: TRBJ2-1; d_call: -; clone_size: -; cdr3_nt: TGTGCCAGCAGATTTTGGGAGAACAATGAGCAGTTCTTC; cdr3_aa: CASRFWENNEQFF
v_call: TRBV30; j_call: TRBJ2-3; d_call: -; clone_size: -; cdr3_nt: TGTGCCTCGACACGGACTAGCACAGATACGCAGTATTTT; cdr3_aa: CASTRTSTDTQYF
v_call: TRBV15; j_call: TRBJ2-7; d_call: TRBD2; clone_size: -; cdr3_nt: TGTGCCACCAGCAGAGATGGGGGGGTGGCGCAGGAGCAGTACTTC; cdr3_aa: CATSRDGGVAQEQYF
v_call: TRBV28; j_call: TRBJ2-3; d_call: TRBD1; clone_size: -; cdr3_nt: TGTGCCAGCAGCCGGGACAGGGGCACAGATACGCAGTATTTT; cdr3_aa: CASSRDRGTDTQYF
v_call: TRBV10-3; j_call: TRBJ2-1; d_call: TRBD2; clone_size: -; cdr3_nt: TGTGCCATCAGTGAGAGGACTAGCGGGAGCTCCCTCTCCTACAATGAGCAGTTCTTC; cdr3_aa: CAISERTSGSSLSYNEQFF
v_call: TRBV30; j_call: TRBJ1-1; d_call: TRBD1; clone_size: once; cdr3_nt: TGTGCCTGGAACAGGGGGCAGAGTGTTGAAGCTTTCTTT; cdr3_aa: CAWNRGQSVEAFF
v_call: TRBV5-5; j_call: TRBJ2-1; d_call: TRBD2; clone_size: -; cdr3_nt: TGTGCCAGCAGCTTCGGAGCGGGAGCTATCAATGAGCAGTTCTTC; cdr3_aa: CASSFGAGAINEQFF
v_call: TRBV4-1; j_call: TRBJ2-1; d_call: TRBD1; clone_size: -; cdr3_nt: TGCGCCAGCCGTCCAGCTGGGACAGGGGGGGGAAATGAGCAGTTCTTC; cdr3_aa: CASRPAGTGGGNEQFF
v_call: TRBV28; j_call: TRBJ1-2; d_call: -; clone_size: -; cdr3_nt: TGTGCCAGCAGTTCTTTGGGGGGGGTTCTTGGCTACACCTTC; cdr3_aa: CASSSLGGVLGYTF
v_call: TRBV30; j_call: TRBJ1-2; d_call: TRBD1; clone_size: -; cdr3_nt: TGTGCCTGGAGTTCTACAGGGGGAGCTAACTATGGCTACACCTTC; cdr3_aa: CAWSSTGGANYGYTF
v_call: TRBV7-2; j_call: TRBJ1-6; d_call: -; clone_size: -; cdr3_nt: TGTGCCAGCAGCTTCGGTTTAACTAATTCACCCCTCCACTTT; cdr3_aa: CASSFGLTNSPLHF